The rows below give T cell receptor beta chains drawn from one sample of a study of blood T cell repertoires in COVID-19. The repertoire was sequenced with immunoSEQ multiplex PCR; TCRdb's copy has only in-frame clones and lacks some. The sample includes about 200,000 clones, 94% of them seen just once. Sequences were obtained from peripheral blood. The receptors here all came from a man aged 30 to 45 with COVID-19, enrolled during active disease. Each CDR3 is given with its conserved first and last residue.

v_call	j_call	cdr3_aa
TRBV29-1	TRBJ1-1	CSVRLGHNTEAFF
TRBV9	TRBJ1-3	CASSGDGGAGSVGNTIYF
TRBV28	TRBJ1-3	CASSPGWVTGNTIYF
TRBV11-3	TRBJ2-2	CASSQTSWTGELFF
TRBV5-6	TRBJ2-5	CASSLTSGGEETQYF
TRBV19	TRBJ2-7	CASSTGQGYSYEQYF
TRBV6-5	TRBJ1-1	CASSYSYSNTEAFF
TRBV27	TRBJ2-1	CASSPLGNEQFF
TRBV5-6	TRBJ1-6	CASRSDRGDSPLHF
TRBV4-2	TRBJ2-7	CASSQGTAGQYEQYF
TRBV5-6	TRBJ2-7	CASSPTGSYEQYF
TRBV5-6	TRBJ2-7	CASSLFSYEQYF
TRBV5-5	TRBJ2-2	CASSPRTVSALAGELFF
TRBV6-1	TRBJ1-5	CASSEVGQGIGPQHF
TRBV7-7	TRBJ2-3	CASSLGAPSDGDTQYF
TRBV6-5	TRBJ2-5	CASSYRSERRGETQYF
TRBV7-9	TRBJ2-5	CASIRGTQETQYF
TRBV7-9	TRBJ1-2	CASTGDRDRDYGYTF
TRBV12-3/TRBV12-4	TRBJ2-4	CASSKPGENIQYF
TRBV2	TRBJ2-7	CASGTGYEQYF
TRBV9	TRBJ2-1	CASSVVQVVVDEQFF
TRBV9	TRBJ1-2	CASSVAGYGYTF
TRBV5-6	TRBJ1-6	CASSYIPQTGGNNSPLHF
TRBV30	TRBJ1-1	CAWSVRVAPFTEAFF
TRBV5-1	TRBJ2-1	CASSQGLAGTPSSYNEQFF
TRBV2	TRBJ1-4	CASKEGLGNEKLFF
TRBV3-1/TRBV3-2	TRBJ2-5	CASSRQGQETQYF
TRBV13	TRBJ2-2	CASSLGTATGELFF
TRBV5-1	TRBJ1-3	CASSETGAGNTIYF
TRBV5-6	TRBJ2-5	CASRESGETQYF
TRBV5-1	TRBJ1-1	CASSLGTALTEAFF
TRBV5-4	TRBJ1-2	CASSLGGKPNYGYTF